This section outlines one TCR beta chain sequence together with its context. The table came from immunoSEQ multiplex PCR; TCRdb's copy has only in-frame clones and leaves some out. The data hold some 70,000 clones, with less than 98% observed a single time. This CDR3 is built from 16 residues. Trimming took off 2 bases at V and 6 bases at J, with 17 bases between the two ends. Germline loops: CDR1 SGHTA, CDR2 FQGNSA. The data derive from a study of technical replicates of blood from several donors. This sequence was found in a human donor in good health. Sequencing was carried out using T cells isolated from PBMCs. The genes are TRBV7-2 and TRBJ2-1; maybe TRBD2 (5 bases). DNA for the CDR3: TGTGCCAGCAGCTTAAACGGGGTTAGTCCTCCCAATGAGCAGTTCTTC. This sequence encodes CASSLNGVSPPNEQFF.